A single sample is the source of the 14 T cell receptor beta chains below, sequenced in a study of CD8 T cells in Susac syndrome. The RNA, about 0.5 to 1 ug, was put through reverse transcription using random hexamers. TCRdb re-derived calls from the immunoSEQ multiplex PCR reads in MiXCR, one entry per CDR3 protein. The sample shows 200,000 to 250,000 distinct CDR3 sequences, approximately 95% of them seen only once. Input material: CD4+ T cells from PBMCs. The receptors were gathered from a human donor with multiple sclerosis.

The chain links TRBV20-1 to TRBJ2-1; either TRBD1 or TRBD2 may fit D (5 bases each). The germline V and J ends were trimmed by 6 bases and 9 bases, with 21 bases remaining between them. Germline V gene lookup returns CDR1 DFQATT and CDR2 SNEGSKA (reference sequence). CDR3 size: 14 residues. As DNA, the CDR3 is TGCAGTGCCCAGCTGGGACCGGTACGCCCTGAGCAGTTCTTC. As protein: CSAQLGPVRPEQFF.

The chain links TRBV5-1 to TRBJ2-1, with TRBD2 identical over 13 bases. The V segment lost 4 bases and the J segment 10 bases; nucleotides outside the gene matches: 2. CDR1 is SGHRS and CDR2 is YFSETQ in the germline V gene. The CDR3 length is 13 residues. This chain's CDR3 is CASSGTSGVEQFF. The CDR3 nucleotides are TGCGCCAGCAGCGGGACTAGCGGGGTCGAGCAGTTCTTC.

The chain employs TRBV28 and TRBJ2-4; TRBD2 aligns across 7 bases. The CDR3 is 14 residues long. V gave up 8 bases and J gave up 7 bases; unmatched junction bases: 11. Germline CDR1 is MDHEN and CDR2 is SYDVKM. CDR3: CASGGSMGGNIQYF. CDR3 nucleotides: TGTGCCAGCGGCGGGAGTATGGGGGGGAACATTCAGTACTTC. Using reference TRBV28 and TRBJ2-4 for the parts outside the CDR3, the full variable domain is DVKVTQSSRYLVKRTGEKVFLECVQDMDHENMFWYRQDPGLGLRLIYFSYDVKMKEKGDIPEGYSVSREKKERFSLILESASTNQTSMYLCASGGSMGGNIQYFGAGTRLSVL.

This chain uses TRBV5-6 with TRBJ1-1; D unresolved. Germline CDR1 reads SGHDT; CDR2 reads YYEEEE. The CDR3 has 14 residues. The ends were cut back, 2 bases at V and 4 bases at J, with 12 bases in the middle. The CDR3 DNA reads TGTGCCAGCAGCTTCAAAGGGAATCCCACTGAAGCTTTCTTT. It translates to CASSFKGNPTEAFF. Full variable domain (missing parts from reference TRBV5-6 and TRBJ1-1): DAGVTQSPTHLIKTRGQQVTLRCSPKSGHDTVSWYQQALGQGPQFIFQYYEEEERQRGNFPDRFSGHQFPNYSSELNVNALLLGDSALYLCASSFKGNPTEAFFGQGTRLTVV.

This chain connects TRBV20-1 to TRBJ2-7, with D uncertain. Germline-derived CDR1 and CDR2 are DFQATT and SNEGSKA (reference sequence). The germline V and J ends were trimmed by 5 bases and 5 bases, with 10 bases remaining between them. The CDR3 totals 11 residues. The CDR3 reads CSALRLDEQYF. CDR3 coding DNA: TGCAGTGCTCTTCGTTTGGACGAGCAGTACTTC.

The chain recombines TRBV12-3 or TRBV12-4 with TRBJ2-6, with TRBD1 matching over 8 bases. The CDR3 totals 15 residues. V was clipped by 5 bases and J by 4 bases; unmatched bases: 4. The chain's CDR3 is CASSLTGVGANVLTF. DNA for the CDR3: TGTGCCAGCAGTCTGACAGGGGTCGGGGCCAACGTCCTGACTTTC.

This clonotype showed up just once. The CDR3 nucleotides read TGTGCCAGCAGCCAAGCGGGGGCGGGGGGAGATACGCAGTATTTT. It encodes CASSQAGAGGDTQYF. The rearrangement uses TRBV3-1 and TRBJ2-3; 8 bases are a match to TRBD2. Germline V CDR1 and CDR2: LGHDT, YNNKEL (reference sequence). The CDR3 length is 15 residues. V shed 1 base, J shed 5 bases, and the junction held 5 bases outside the gene matches.

The chain employs TRBV4-1 and TRBJ2-7, with TRBD1 as a possible D gene (6 bases). Deletions cut 1 base from V and 6 bases from J, with 13 bases between. The length of the CDR3 is 14 residues. CDR1 MGHRA and CDR2 YSYEKL come from the germline V gene. DNA for the CDR3: TGCGCCAGCAGCCAAGGCAGGGGACGGGCCGAGCAGTACTTC. It codes for CASSQGRGRAEQYF.

The chain couples TRBV4-2 to TRBJ2-7, with D unclear. Looked up from germline, CDR1 is LGHNA and CDR2 is YNFKEQ. There are 14 residues in the CDR3. Trimming pared 0 bases from V and 4 bases from J, leaving 10 bases between. The CDR3 reads CASSQDGHLYEQYF. The CDR3 nucleotides are TGTGCCAGCAGCCAAGATGGGCACCTATACGAGCAGTACTTC.

This clonotype was counted a single time. The J gene is TRBJ2-3, the V gene TRBV24-1; TRBD2 agrees at 7 bases. Germline loops: CDR1 KGHDR, CDR2 SFDVKD. This CDR3 is 15 amino acids long. V dropped 1 base and J dropped 5; count of bases not matched to a gene: 5. CDR3 sequence (DNA): TGTGCCACCAGTGATTTTCGTGGCGGGAGAGATACGCAGTATTTT. It yields the protein CATSDFRGGRDTQYF.

CDR3 sequence (DNA): TGTGCCAGCAGCCAAGATGGGCCCCACCCAGATACGCAGTATTTT. This sequence encodes CASSQDGPHPDTQYF. The chain has TRBV3-1 and TRBJ2-3, with no clear D. CDR3 length equals 15 residues. V lost 0 bases and J lost 4, with 11 bases in between. From germline, CDR1 is LGHDT and CDR2 YNNKEL (reference sequence).

The chain combines TRBV19 with TRBJ1-2, with TRBD1 matching 10 bases. CDR1 and CDR2 from the germline V gene are LNHDA and SQIVND (reference sequence). CDR3 length: 14 residues. With 5 bases clipped from V and 4 bases from J, the junction kept 4 bases outside the gene matches. CDR3 amino acids: CASSAGQGIYGYTF. Here the CDR3 DNA reads TGTGCCAGTAGTGCGGGACAGGGGATCTATGGCTACACCTTC.

The gene calls are TRBV5-1 and TRBJ2-1; 7 nucleotides align to TRBD1. Germline V gene data show CDR1 as SGHRS and CDR2 as YFSETQ. The CDR3 totals 15 residues. V was pared by 3 bases and J by 5 bases, with 8 bases of the junction left unmatched. CDR3 sequence (DNA): TGCGCCAGCAGCTCTACAGGGGACGCGGACAATGAGCAGTTCTTC. This gives the protein CASSSTGDADNEQFF.

This clonotype was observed a single time. The V call is TRBV14, the J call TRBJ1-2; D is possibly TRBD1 (6 bases). The CDR3 runs 15 residues. Germline CDR1 reads SGHDN; CDR2 reads FVKESK. V lost 1 base and J lost 5, with 14 bases in between. In DNA, the CDR3 is TGTGCCAGCAGCCAAGTGGGGGGCCTCGTGTATGGCTACACCTTC. This sequence encodes CASSQVGGLVYGYTF.